The 20 T cell receptor beta chains listed next were all sequenced from one sample in a study of blood T cell repertoires in COVID-19. Some clones are missing from TCRdb's copy, which holds only in-frame ones; the method was immunoSEQ multiplex PCR. Here the sample spans approximately 400,000 clones, around 89% being singletons. Sequenced sample: PBMCs or T cells enriched from blood (not recorded which). Receptor source: a woman aged 18 to 35 who had recovered from COVID-19.

The genes are TRBV11-3 and TRBJ2-1; 10 nucleotides match TRBD1. In germline, CDR1 is SGHNT, CDR2 YENEEA. Trimming at V came to 2 bases and at J to 4 bases, leaving 11 bases not matched to a gene. The CDR3 is 18 residues long. Here the CDR3 reads CASSLFGVGTGVYNEQFF. The CDR3 DNA reads as TGTGCCAGCAGCTTATTTGGGGTGGGGACAGGGGTTTACAATGAGCAGTTCTTC.

This rearrangement joins TRBV15 to TRBJ2-3; 12 bases match TRBD2. V dropped 2 bases and J dropped 2; count of bases not matched to a gene: 5. The CDR3 runs to 17 residues. CDR1 LNHNV and CDR2 YYDKDF come from the germline V gene (reference sequence). The CDR3 region is CATSRPSGGAVTDTQYF. The DNA of the CDR3 is TGTGCCACCAGCAGACCTAGCGGGGGGGCAGTCACAGATACGCAGTATTTT.

V and J are TRBV5-4 and TRBJ2-3; 7 positions agree with TRBD1. Germline V gives CDR1 SGHNT, CDR2 YYREEE (reference sequence). With V trimmed by 3 bases and J by 4 bases, 5 bases remained unmatched. This CDR3 is 14 amino acids long. The CDR3, as DNA: TGTGCCAGCAGCTCCACAGGGGTGGCAGATACGCAGTATTTT. This gives the protein CASSSTGVADTQYF.

The chain couples TRBV11-2 to TRBJ2-2, with a tentative D call TRBD2 (5 bases). Trimming stripped 6 bases from V and 15 bases from J, with 20 bases between. CDR1 is SGHAT and CDR2 is FQNNGV in the germline V gene. This CDR3 is built from 13 residues. CDR3 nucleotide sequence: TGTGCCAGCAGGGAAGAGGCGGGCACCCGGTTGTTTTTT. It codes for CASREEAGTRLFF.

The CDR3 nucleotides read TGCGCCAGCAGCCTGGGGGCTGCGGGCAATCAGCCCCAGCATTTT. This sequence encodes CASSLGAAGNQPQHF. The V call is TRBV4-1, the J call TRBJ1-5; tentative D call: TRBD1 (6 bases). Germline V gene lookup returns CDR1 MGHRA and CDR2 YSYEKL. The CDR3 contains 15 residues. V lost 4 bases to trimming and J lost 2 bases, with 12 bases between them.

This chain links TRBV28 with TRBJ1-1; no clear D gene. Deletions cut 4 bases from V and 4 bases from J, with 7 bases between. CDR1 is MDHEN, CDR2 SYDVKM, per germline. The CDR3 loop spans 12 amino acids. DNA for the CDR3: TGTGCCAGCAGTTCCGGGAGCACTGAAGCTTTCTTT. Its translation: CASSSGSTEAFF.

This rearrangement joins TRBV15 to TRBJ2-2, with a weak D call TRBD2 (6 bases). This CDR3 comprises 15 residues. Germline CDR1 reads LNHNV; CDR2 reads YYDKDF (reference sequence). The germline V and J ends were trimmed by 2 bases and 2 bases, with 9 bases remaining between them. The CDR3 loop is CATSRQEGNTGELFF. The CDR3 DNA follows: TGTGCCACCAGCAGACAGGAGGGTAACACCGGGGAGCTGTTTTTT.

The rearrangement joins TRBV13 to TRBJ2-5, with D possibly being TRBD1 (6 bases). CDR3 length equals 12 residues. V was trimmed by 6 bases and J by 5 bases, leaving 10 bases between them. Germline V gene data show CDR1 as PRHDT and CDR2 as FYEKMQ (reference sequence). The CDR3 spells CASSAGEETQYF. The CDR3 bases are TGTGCCAGCAGTGCAGGGGAGGAGACCCAGTACTTC.

This chain joins TRBV7-6 and TRBJ2-3; TRBD2 might be the D (6 bases). Germline V lookup: CDR1 SGHVS, CDR2 FNYEAQ. The V end lost 1 base, the J end lost 0 bases, and 8 bases lay between the germline ends. The CDR3 has 15 residues. The CDR3 here is CASSLGGASTDTQYF. CDR3 nucleotides: TGTGCCAGCAGCTTAGGCGGGGCCAGCACAGATACGCAGTATTTT.

The CDR3, as DNA: TGTGCCAGCTCACCCTCCTTAGGGACAGGGGGCCACGAGCAGTACTTC. Translation gives CASSPSLGTGGHEQYF. The V gene is TRBV18, the J gene TRBJ2-7; the match to TRBD1 covers 12 bases. J lost 5 bases, V lost 3 bases, and 8 bases had no gene match. The CDR3 has 16 residues. Germline CDR1 KGHSH, CDR2 LQKENI.

This clone came up once. The chain uses TRBV2 and TRBJ2-2; 8 bases match TRBD1. The CDR3 loop spans 16 amino acids. Germline assignment: CDR1 SNHLY and CDR2 FYNNEI. Trimming at V came to 6 bases and at J to 2 bases, leaving 8 bases not matched to a gene. CDR3 coding DNA: TGTGCCAGCAGGGGTTCAGGGGGCGCTAACACCGGGGAGCTGTTTTTT. Amino acids: CASRGSGGANTGELFF. Combining the CDR3 with reference TRBV2 and TRBJ2-2 gives the whole variable domain EPEVTQTPSHQVTQMGQEVILRCVPISNHLYFYWYRQILGQKVEFLVSFYNNEISEKSEIFDDQFSVERPDGSNFTLKIRSTKLEDSAMYFCASRGSGGANTGELFFGEGSRLTVL.

The chain has TRBV6-1 and TRBJ1-1, with 7 bases matching TRBD1. The germline CDR1 and CDR2 sequences are MNHNS and SASEGT. CDR3 length: 13 amino acids. V lost 1 base and J lost 6; bases outside the gene matches: 2. CDR3 DNA sequence: TGTGCCAGCAGTGAAGTGGACAGGCCTGAAGCTTTCTTT. As protein: CASSEVDRPEAFF.

The genes are TRBV18 and TRBJ1-1; 7 nucleotides align to TRBD1. CDR1 is KGHSH and CDR2 is LQKENI in the germline V gene. The V gene end was trimmed by 0 bases and the J gene end by 5 bases; junction bases not matched to a gene: 6. The CDR3 sequence is 15 residues long. In DNA form, the CDR3 reads TGTGCCAGCTCACCACCGGGGACAGCGGAAACTGAAGCTTTCTTT. It encodes CASSPPGTAETEAFF. The whole variable domain, remainder taken from reference TRBV18 and TRBJ1-1, is NAGVMQNPRHLVRRRGQEARLRCSPMKGHSHVYWYRQLPEEGLKFMVYLQKENIIDESGMPKERFSAEFPKEGPSILRIQQVVRGDSAAYFCASSPPGTAETEAFFGQGTRLTVV.

The rearrangement uses TRBV7-2 and TRBJ2-7, with 7 bases aligning to TRBD2. Germline V gene data show CDR1 as SGHTA and CDR2 as FQGNSA. V lost 4 bases, J lost 0 bases, and 6 bases stayed unmatched. The CDR3 runs to 15 residues. The CDR3 sequence: CASSSRVAGSYEQYF. The CDR3 DNA follows: TGTGCCAGCAGCTCCCGGGTAGCGGGCTCCTACGAGCAGTACTTC.

The chain is built from TRBV18 and TRBJ1-2; D gene ambiguous. The CDR3 is made up of 14 amino acids. CDR1 is KGHSH and CDR2 is LQKENI in the germline V gene. The V end lost 2 bases, the J end lost 1 base, and 8 bases lay between the germline ends. This CDR3 reads CASSPAPDNYGYTF. The CDR3 coding sequence is TGTGCCAGCTCACCAGCGCCCGATAACTATGGCTACACCTTC.

V gene TRBV11-3 combines with J gene TRBJ1-4; D is ambiguous. The CDR3 is 12 amino acids. Trimming pared 4 bases from V and 7 bases from J, leaving 7 bases between. CDR1 is SGHNT and CDR2 is YENEEA in the germline V gene. This CDR3 is CASSSGGEKLFF. The CDR3 bases are TGTGCCAGCAGCTCAGGTGGTGAAAAACTGTTTTTT.

CDR3 protein: CASSFSGTSGTEQYF. In DNA form, the CDR3 reads TGTGCCAGCAGTTTTTCCGGGACTAGCGGGACAGAGCAGTACTTC. The rearrangement uses TRBV27 and TRBJ2-7; 13 positions agree with TRBD2. The J segment lost 7 bases and the V segment lost 3 bases, leaving 6 bases of the junction unmatched. This CDR3 region has 15 residues. The germline V gene encodes CDR1 MNHEY and CDR2 SMNVEV (reference sequence).

The chain uses TRBV30 and TRBJ1-4, with 12 bases identical to TRBD1. The germline V gene has CDR1 GTSNPN and CDR2 SVGIG (reference sequence). V lost 0 bases and J lost 6; bases outside the gene matches: 2. The CDR3 is 15 amino acids. The CDR3: CAWSVGTGGDEKLFF. The DNA for the CDR3 is TGTGCCTGGAGTGTCGGGACAGGGGGCGATGAAAAACTGTTTTTT.

The rearrangement joins TRBV19 to TRBJ1-4; possibly TRBD1 for D (5 bases). Germline loops: CDR1 LNHDA, CDR2 SQIVND (reference sequence). V was pared by 5 bases and J by 7 bases, with 17 bases between. The CDR3 totals 15 residues. CDR3 coding DNA: TGTGCCAGTAGTGCCCGGACGAAGGGGTTTGAAAAACTGTTTTTT. Translated, it gives CASSARTKGFEKLFF.

V and J are TRBV4-1 and TRBJ2-1, with a weak D call TRBD1 (6 bases). The germline gives CDR1 MGHRA, CDR2 YSYEKL. Trimming took off 0 bases at V and 2 bases at J, with 8 bases between the two ends. The CDR3 runs 15 residues. As DNA, the CDR3 is TGCGCCAGCAGCCAAGAGGACAGCACCTACAATGAGCAGTTCTTC. It specifies CASSQEDSTYNEQFF.